Listed below are T cell receptor beta chains from one sample, sequenced in a study of control samples from healthy donors and cancer patients. Sequencing used immunoSEQ multiplex PCR; TCRdb keeps in-frame clones, though not all of them. The sample lists fewer than 500,000 clones; approximately 90% were seen once. The sample comprised PBMCs. The receptors shown here come from a man between 40 and 49 years old with head and neck cancer. CDR3s include the opening cysteine and the closing phenylalanine or tryptophan. D genes are given only for firm matches. Expanded clones get a size class; other rows say once, few or many, or leave the size out.

>TRBJ2-3|TRBV7-9|NA|NA
TGTGCCAGCAGCTCAACGGTACCAGATACGCAGTATTTT
CASSSTVPDTQYF
>TRBJ1-2|TRBV28|TRBD1|NA
TGTGCCAGCAGTTTGGACAGGCCCATAGGCTACACCTTC
CASSLDRPIGYTF
>TRBJ2-2|TRBV30|TRBD2|NA
TGTGCCTGGAGTTACATCACTATAGCGGGGGGGTGGACCGGGGAGCTGTTTTTT
CAWSYITIAGGWTGELFF
>TRBJ2-1|TRBV19|TRBD1|NA
TGTGCCAGTAGTGCCCGACAGGGCTCCTACAATGAGCAGTTCTTC
CASSARQGSYNEQFF
>TRBJ1-1|TRBV5-5|NA|NA
TGTGCCAGCAGCTCCCCTCCATCTAGGGCGAACACTGAAGCTTTCTTT
CASSSPPSRANTEAFF
>TRBJ2-1|TRBV5-1|NA|NA
TGCGCCAGCAGCTTGTCGGCTTATTTCAATGAGCAGTTCTTC
CASSLSAYFNEQFF
>TRBJ2-7|TRBV5-1|NA|NA
TGCGCCAGCAGCTCCATACAGGGTTCGACCTACGAGCAGTACTTC
CASSSIQGSTYEQYF
>TRBJ2-4|TRBV5-4|NA|NA
TGTGCCAGCAGCTTGGCCTTAGGGAAAGGGGGTCAAAACATTCAGTACTTC
CASSLALGKGGQNIQYF
>TRBJ1-4|TRBV9|TRBD1|NA
TGTGCCAGCAGCCCGCCCCAGACAGGGGAAGGTGAAAAACTGTTTTTT
CASSPPQTGEGEKLFF
>TRBJ1-1|TRBV4-3|TRBD1|few
TGCGCCAGCAGCCAGGGGACAGGGGGCCTTCTGAACACTGAAGCTTTCTTT
CASSQGTGGLLNTEAFF
>TRBJ1-1|TRBV18|NA|NA
TGTGCCAGCTCACCAGGGGAGGGAACTGAAGCTTTCTTT
CASSPGEGTEAFF
>TRBJ2-1|TRBV5-4|TRBD1|NA
TGTGCCAGCAGCTTGGAGACAGGGACCTACAATGAGCAGTTCTTC
CASSLETGTYNEQFF
>TRBJ1-5|TRBV28|TRBD1|NA
TGTGCCAGCAGTCTCGGGACAGGGTACAATCAGCCCCAGCATTTT
CASSLGTGYNQPQHF
>TRBJ2-5|TRBV5-1|NA|NA
TGCGCCAGCAGCTTGGAAGGACGGGTCCAAGAGACCCAGTACTTC
CASSLEGRVQETQYF
>TRBJ2-1|TRBV5-1|TRBD1|NA
TGCGCCAGCAGCTTGAGTTCCCAGGGGGTCGGGAAGTTCTTC
CASSLSSQGVGKFF
>TRBJ1-2|TRBV28|NA|once
TGTGCCAGCAGCTCTGACATTTTTAACTATGGCTACACCTTC
CASSSDIFNYGYTF
>TRBJ2-1|TRBV24-1|TRBD1|NA
TGTGCCACCAGTGATTCTGAGACAGGGGGCGCCCACAATGAGCAGTTCTTC
CATSDSETGGAHNEQFF
>TRBJ1-4|TRBV14|NA|few
TGTGCCAGCAGCCAGCAATACGATGAAAAACTGTTTTTT
CASSQQYDEKLFF
>TRBJ2-3|TRBV11-3|TRBD2|few
TGTGCCAGCAGCCCATCGAGCGGGGGGGTAAGCACAGATACGCAGTATTTT
CASSPSSGGVSTDTQYF
>TRBJ1-6|TRBV19|NA|NA
TGTGCCAGTAGTATAGACTCTTGGACGGAGAAAAATAATTCACCCCTCCACTTT
CASSIDSWTEKNNSPLHF
>TRBJ2-3|TRBV4-3|NA|NA
TGCGCCAGCAGCCAAGTCCTCCCGGGTTCGACAGATACGCAGTATTTT
CASSQVLPGSTDTQYF
>TRBJ2-2|TRBV7-3|NA|NA
TGTGCCAGCGGAGGTAACGGGGAGCTGTTTTTT
CASGGNGELFF
>TRBJ1-1|TRBV5-1|NA|NA
TGCGCCAGCAGCTTGGGCGACAGGAACACTGAAGCTTTCTTT
CASSLGDRNTEAFF
>TRBJ1-1|TRBV11-2|NA|NA
TGTGCCAGCAGCCCGGGTCTTTGGAAGGACACTGAAGCTTTCTTT
CASSPGLWKDTEAFF
>TRBJ2-7|TRBV11-2|NA|NA
TGTGCCAGCAGCTTATCTGTGGAGTCCTACGAGCAGTACTTC
CASSLSVESYEQYF
>TRBJ1-5|TRBV7-2|NA|NA
TGTGCCAGCAGCTTAGATCCGGGTCAGCCCCAGCATTTT
CASSLDPGQPQHF
>TRBJ2-1|TRBV6-5|NA|NA
TGTGCCAGCAGCGAGCAGTTCGCCAATGAGCAGTTCTTC
CASSEQFANEQFF
>TRBJ2-7|TRBV9|NA|NA
TGTGCCAGCAGCGTAGGGGACGGATCCTACGAGCAGTACTTC
CASSVGDGSYEQYF
>TRBJ2-1|TRBV18|NA|NA
TGTGCCAGCTCACCTGAGGGCTCGGGATTAGAGCAGTTCTTC
CASSPEGSGLEQFF
>TRBJ1-1|TRBV6-6|NA|NA
TGTGCCAGCAGTTTCAGGGTTACTGAAGCTTTCTTT
CASSFRVTEAFF
>TRBJ1-5|TRBV6-6|NA|NA
TGTGCCAGCAGCTACGGGAAGGATCAGCCCCAGCATTTT
CASSYGKDQPQHF
>TRBJ2-1|TRBV9|NA|NA
TGTGCCAGCAGCCTTAGTTCCCCCCTCGTCGGCAGAGCCTACAATGAGCAGTTCTTC
CASSLSSPLVGRAYNEQFF
>TRBJ2-3|TRBV24-1|NA|NA
TGTGCCACCAGTGATCCGAGGACCACAGATACGCAGTATTTT
CATSDPRTTDTQYF
>TRBJ2-2|TRBV19|NA|NA
TGTGCCAGTAGTATCTCGGGGACCGGGGAGCTGTTTTTT
CASSISGTGELFF
>TRBJ1-1|TRBV6-5|TRBD1|NA
TGTGCCAGCAGTTACTCGACAGGGATGAACACTGAAGCTTTCTTT
CASSYSTGMNTEAFF
>TRBJ1-5|TRBV30|NA|NA
TGTGCCTGGAGTTCTACTCCGGGACCGCTAGATCAGCCCCAGCATTTT
CAWSSTPGPLDQPQHF
>TRBJ2-1|TRBV24-1|TRBD1|NA
TGTGCCACCAGTGATTTGCGACAGGGCACCTACAATGAGCAGTTCTTC
CATSDLRQGTYNEQFF
>TRBJ2-1|TRBV3-1/TRBV3-2|NA|NA
TGTGCCAGCAGCCCCAGAGCCGACCGGCGATATGAGCAGTTCTTC
CASSPRADRRYEQFF
>TRBJ1-4|TRBV4-1|NA|NA
TGCGCCAGCAGCCAAGCGGTTGGTGAAAAACTGTTTTTT
CASSQAVGEKLFF
>TRBJ2-3|TRBV9|NA|NA
TGTGCCAGCAGCCCCCGGCGGACCTCTTCGGGGGATACGCAGTATTTT
CASSPRRTSSGDTQYF
>TRBJ1-1|TRBV6-5|NA|NA
TGTGCCAGCAGGGGGGGCTTGGGGACTGAAGCTTTCTTT
CASRGGLGTEAFF
>TRBJ1-5|TRBV28|NA|NA
TGTGCCAGCAGTTGGAATCAGCCCCAGCATTTT
CASSWNQPQHF
>TRBJ1-3|TRBV7-9|NA|once
TGTGCCAGCAGCTTAAGCCTCTCTGGAAACACCATATATTTT
CASSLSLSGNTIYF
>TRBJ1-6|TRBV5-6|TRBD1|few
TGTGCCAGCAGCTCCAGGACAGGGCGAGGTTCACCCCTCCACTTT
CASSSRTGRGSPLHF
>TRBJ1-2|TRBV28|NA|NA
TGTGCCAGCAGTTTAGTTGCTCTGAACTATGGCTACACCTTC
CASSLVALNYGYTF
>TRBJ1-4|TRBV6-5|NA|NA
TGTGCCAGCGGTACTCGGGGGCGTGAAAAACTGTTTTTT
CASGTRGREKLFF
>TRBJ1-6|TRBV5-1|TRBD1|once
TGCGCCAGCAGCTTGGTGTCGGACAGGGCGTATTCACCCCTCCACTTT
CASSLVSDRAYSPLHF
>TRBJ1-3|TRBV5-1|NA|few
TGCGCCAGCAGCTTGGCGCCGCAGGGGACCTCTGGAAACACCATATATTTT
CASSLAPQGTSGNTIYF
>TRBJ1-1|TRBV6-5|TRBD1|once
TGTGCCAGCAGTTATTCGGGACAGGGGGCTAGCACTGAAGCTTTCTTT
CASSYSGQGASTEAFF
>TRBJ2-1|TRBV7-2|TRBD2|NA
TGTGCCAGCAGCTTAGAATGGGACGGGGGGTATTACAATGAGCAGTTCTTC
CASSLEWDGGYYNEQFF